This entry is about one T cell receptor (beta chain). The antigen is unknown. The data belong to a study of cytomegalovirus exposure and HLA in healthy donors. Study summary: Of roughly 400 genotyped donors, roughly 81% grouped in the Caucasian-associated ancestry cluster. Study-level findings and limits: The authors judged a highly shared variant cluster likely a sequencing artifact.

PCR was performed using 60 Vbeta and 13 Jbeta primers. Measured with immunoSEQ multiplex PCR; TCRdb has only the in-frame clones, and not every one. The profile shows approximately 150,000 clones, about 72% of them singletons. The CDR3 is 11 residues long. CDR1 is LNHNV and CDR2 is YYDKDF in the germline V gene (reference sequence). V dropped 3 bases and J dropped 5 bases, with 4 bases sitting between them. The TCR comes from a man aged 55 to 70 in good health and CMV-seronegative. Sequenced material: PBMCs. The rearrangement links TRBV15 to TRBJ2-5; D ambiguous. The CDR3 DNA sequence: TGTGCCACCAGCAGCCGTGAGACCCAGTACTTC. Translation: CATSSRETQYF.